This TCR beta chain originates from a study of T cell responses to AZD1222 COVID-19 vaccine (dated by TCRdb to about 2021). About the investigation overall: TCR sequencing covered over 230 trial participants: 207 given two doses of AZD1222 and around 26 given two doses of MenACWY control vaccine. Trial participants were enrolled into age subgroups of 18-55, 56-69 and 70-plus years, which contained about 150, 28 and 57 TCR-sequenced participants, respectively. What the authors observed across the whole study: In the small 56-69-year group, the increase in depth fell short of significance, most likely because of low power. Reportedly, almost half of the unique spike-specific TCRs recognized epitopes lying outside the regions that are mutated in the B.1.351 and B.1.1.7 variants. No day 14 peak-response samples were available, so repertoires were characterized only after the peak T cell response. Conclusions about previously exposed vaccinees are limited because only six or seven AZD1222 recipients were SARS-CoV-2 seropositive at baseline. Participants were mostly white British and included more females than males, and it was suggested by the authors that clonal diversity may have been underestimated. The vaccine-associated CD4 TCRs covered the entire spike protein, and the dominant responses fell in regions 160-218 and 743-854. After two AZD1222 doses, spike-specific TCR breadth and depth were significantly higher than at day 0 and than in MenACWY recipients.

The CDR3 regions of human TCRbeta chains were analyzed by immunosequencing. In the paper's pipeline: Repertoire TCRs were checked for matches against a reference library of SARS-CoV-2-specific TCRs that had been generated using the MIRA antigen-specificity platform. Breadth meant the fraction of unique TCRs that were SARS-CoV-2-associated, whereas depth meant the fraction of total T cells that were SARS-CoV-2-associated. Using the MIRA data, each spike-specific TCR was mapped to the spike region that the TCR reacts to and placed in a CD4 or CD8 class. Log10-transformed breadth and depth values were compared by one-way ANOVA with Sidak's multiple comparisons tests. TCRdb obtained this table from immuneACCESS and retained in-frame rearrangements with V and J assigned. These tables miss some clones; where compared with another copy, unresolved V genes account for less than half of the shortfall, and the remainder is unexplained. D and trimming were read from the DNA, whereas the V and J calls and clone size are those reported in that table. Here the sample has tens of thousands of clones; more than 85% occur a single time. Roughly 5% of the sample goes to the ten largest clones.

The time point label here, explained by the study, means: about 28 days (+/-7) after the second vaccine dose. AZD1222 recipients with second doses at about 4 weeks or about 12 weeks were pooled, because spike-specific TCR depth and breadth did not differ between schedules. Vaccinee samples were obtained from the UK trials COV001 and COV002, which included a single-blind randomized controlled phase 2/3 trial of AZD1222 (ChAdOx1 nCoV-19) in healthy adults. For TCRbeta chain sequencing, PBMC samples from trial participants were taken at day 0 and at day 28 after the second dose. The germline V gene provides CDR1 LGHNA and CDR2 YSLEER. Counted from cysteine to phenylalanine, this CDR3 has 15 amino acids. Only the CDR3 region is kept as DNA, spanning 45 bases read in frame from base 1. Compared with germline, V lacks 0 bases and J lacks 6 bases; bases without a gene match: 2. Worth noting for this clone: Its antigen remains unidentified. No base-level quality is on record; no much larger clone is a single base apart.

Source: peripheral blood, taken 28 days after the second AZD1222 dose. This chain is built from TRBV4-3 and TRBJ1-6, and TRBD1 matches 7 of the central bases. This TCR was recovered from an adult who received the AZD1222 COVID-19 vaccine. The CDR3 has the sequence CASSQDKGANSPLHF. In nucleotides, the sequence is TGCGCCAGCAGCCAAGATAAGGGGGCTAATTCACCCCTCCACTTT.